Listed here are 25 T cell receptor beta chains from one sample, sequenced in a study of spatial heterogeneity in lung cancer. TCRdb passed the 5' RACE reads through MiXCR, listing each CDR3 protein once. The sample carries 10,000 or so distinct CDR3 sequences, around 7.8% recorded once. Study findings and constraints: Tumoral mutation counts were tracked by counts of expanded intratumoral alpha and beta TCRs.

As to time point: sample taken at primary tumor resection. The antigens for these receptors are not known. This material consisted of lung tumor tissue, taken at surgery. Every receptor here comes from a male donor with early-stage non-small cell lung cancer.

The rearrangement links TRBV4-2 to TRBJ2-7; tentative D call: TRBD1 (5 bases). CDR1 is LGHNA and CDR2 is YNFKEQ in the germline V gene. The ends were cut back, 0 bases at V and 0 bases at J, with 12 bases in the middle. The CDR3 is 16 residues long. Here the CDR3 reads CASSQDITGSSYEQYF. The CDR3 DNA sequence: TGTGCCAGCAGCCAAGACATCACAGGTTCCTCCTACGAGCAGTACTTC.

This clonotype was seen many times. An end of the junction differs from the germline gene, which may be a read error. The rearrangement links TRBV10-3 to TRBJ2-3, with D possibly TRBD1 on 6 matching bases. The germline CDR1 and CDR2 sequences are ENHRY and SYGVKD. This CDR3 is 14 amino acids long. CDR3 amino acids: CAVRGALSTDTQYF. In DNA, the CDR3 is TGTGCCGTCAGGGGCGCGCTGAGCACAGATACGCAGTATTTT.

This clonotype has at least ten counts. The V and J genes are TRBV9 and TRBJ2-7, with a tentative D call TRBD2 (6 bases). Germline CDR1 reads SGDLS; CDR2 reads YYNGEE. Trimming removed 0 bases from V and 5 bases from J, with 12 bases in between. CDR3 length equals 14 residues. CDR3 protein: CASSVGAGSHEQYF. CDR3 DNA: TGTGCCAGCAGCGTAGGAGCGGGTTCCCACGAGCAGTACTTC.

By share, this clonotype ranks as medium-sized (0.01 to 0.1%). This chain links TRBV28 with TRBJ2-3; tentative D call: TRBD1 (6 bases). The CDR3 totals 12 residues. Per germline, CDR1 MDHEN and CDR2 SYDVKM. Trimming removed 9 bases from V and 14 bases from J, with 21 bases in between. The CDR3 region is CASNLSPGHLYF. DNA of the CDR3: TGTGCCAGTAACCTATCCCCGGGACATCTGTATTTT.

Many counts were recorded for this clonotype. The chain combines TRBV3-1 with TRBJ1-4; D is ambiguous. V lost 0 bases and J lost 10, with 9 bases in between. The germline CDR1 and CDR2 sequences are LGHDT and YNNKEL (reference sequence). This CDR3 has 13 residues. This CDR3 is CASSQDYRGKLFF. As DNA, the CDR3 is TGTGCCAGCAGCCAAGACTACCGAGGAAAACTGTTTTTT.

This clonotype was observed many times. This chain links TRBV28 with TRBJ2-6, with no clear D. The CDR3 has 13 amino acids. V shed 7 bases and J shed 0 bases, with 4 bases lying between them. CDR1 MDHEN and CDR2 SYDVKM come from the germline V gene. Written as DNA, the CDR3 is TGTGCCAGCATTAACTCTGGGGCCAACGTCCTGACTTTC. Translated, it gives CASINSGANVLTF.

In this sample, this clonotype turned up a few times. This CDR3 is CASSFGTSGIEDTQYF. As DNA, the CDR3 is TGTGCCAGCAGTTTTGGGACTAGCGGGATTGAAGATACGCAGTATTTT. This chain joins TRBV28 and TRBJ2-3; 13 bases match TRBD2. V shed 3 bases, J shed 5 bases, and the junction held 5 bases outside the gene matches. CDR1 MDHEN and CDR2 SYDVKM come from the germline V gene. The CDR3 extends over 16 amino acids.

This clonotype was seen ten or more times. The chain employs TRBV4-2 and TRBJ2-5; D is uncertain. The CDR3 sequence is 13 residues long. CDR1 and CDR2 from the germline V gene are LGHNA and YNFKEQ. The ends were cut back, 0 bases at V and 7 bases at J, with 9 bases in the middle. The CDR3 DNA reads TGTGCCAGCAGCCAAGATTCCCCGGGGACCCAGTACTTC. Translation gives CASSQDSPGTQYF.

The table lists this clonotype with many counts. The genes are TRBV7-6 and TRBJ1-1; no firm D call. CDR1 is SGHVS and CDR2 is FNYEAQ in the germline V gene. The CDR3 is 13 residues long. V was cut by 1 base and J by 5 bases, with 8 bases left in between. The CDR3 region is CASSLEPSTEAFF. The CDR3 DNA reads TGTGCCAGCAGCTTAGAGCCCTCGACTGAAGCTTTCTTT.

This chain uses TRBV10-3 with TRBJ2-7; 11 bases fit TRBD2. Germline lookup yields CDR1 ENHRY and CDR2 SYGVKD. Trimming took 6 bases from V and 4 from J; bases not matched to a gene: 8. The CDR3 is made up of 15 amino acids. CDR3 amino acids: CAIREGLAELYEQYF. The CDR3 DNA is TGTGCCATCAGAGAGGGACTAGCGGAGTTATACGAGCAGTACTTC.

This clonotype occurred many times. The CDR3 sequence: CASSSTETAVGTEAFF. Here the CDR3 DNA reads TGTGCCAGCAGCTCTACCGAGACAGCGGTAGGAACTGAAGCTTTCTTT. The rearrangement joins TRBV7-2 to TRBJ1-1; TRBD1 is a possible D gene (5 bases). Germline assignment: CDR1 SGHTA and CDR2 FQGNSA. This CDR3 comprises 16 residues. Trimming shortened V by 4 bases and J by 5 bases, and 20 bases separated the two germline ends.

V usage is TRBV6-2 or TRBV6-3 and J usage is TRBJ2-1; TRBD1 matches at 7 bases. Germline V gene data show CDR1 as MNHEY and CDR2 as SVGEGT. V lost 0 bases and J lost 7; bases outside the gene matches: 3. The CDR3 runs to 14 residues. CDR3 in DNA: TGTGCCAGCAGTTACTCGACAGGGTGGAATGAGCAGTTCTTC. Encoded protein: CASSYSTGWNEQFF.

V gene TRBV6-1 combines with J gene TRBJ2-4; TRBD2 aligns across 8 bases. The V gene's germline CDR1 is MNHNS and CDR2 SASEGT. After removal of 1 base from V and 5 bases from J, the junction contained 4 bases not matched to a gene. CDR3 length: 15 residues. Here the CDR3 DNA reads TGTGCCAGCAGTGAAGATCAAGCGGGAGAAAACATTCAGTACTTC. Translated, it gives CASSEDQAGENIQYF.

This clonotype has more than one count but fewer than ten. This CDR3 reads CSAHYRGLYNEQFF. CDR3 in DNA: TGCAGTGCTCACTACAGGGGGCTCTACAATGAGCAGTTCTTC. The chain links TRBV20-1 to TRBJ2-1, with 9 bases that match TRBD1. The V gene's germline CDR1 is DFQATT and CDR2 SNEGSKA (reference sequence). Losses at the gene ends were 5 bases for V and 3 bases for J; bases not matched to a gene: 5. The CDR3 runs to 14 residues.

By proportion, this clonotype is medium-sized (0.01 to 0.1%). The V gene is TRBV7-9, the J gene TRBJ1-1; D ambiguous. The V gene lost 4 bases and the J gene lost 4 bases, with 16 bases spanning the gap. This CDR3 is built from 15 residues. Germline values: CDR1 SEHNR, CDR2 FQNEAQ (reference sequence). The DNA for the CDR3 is TGTGCCAGCAGCTCTCCCGCTGGTAAATCCACTGAAGCTTTCTTT. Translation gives CASSSPAGKSTEAFF.

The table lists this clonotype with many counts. The CDR3: CASRLQGGNNQPQHF. CDR3 coding DNA: TGTGCCAGCAGACTACAGGGGGGAAACAATCAGCCCCAGCATTTT. This chain connects TRBV6-5 to TRBJ1-5; TRBD1 aligns across 8 bases. The CDR3 runs to 15 residues. The V gene's germline CDR1 is MNHEY and CDR2 SVGAGI. Trimming took 6 bases from V and 3 from J; bases not matched to a gene: 7.

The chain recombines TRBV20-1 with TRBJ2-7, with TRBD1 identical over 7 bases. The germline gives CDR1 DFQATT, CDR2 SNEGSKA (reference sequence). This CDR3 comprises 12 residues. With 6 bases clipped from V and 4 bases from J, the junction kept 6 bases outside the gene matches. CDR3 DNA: TGCAGTGCGGCCGGGACAGATTACGAGCAGTACTTC. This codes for CSAAGTDYEQYF.

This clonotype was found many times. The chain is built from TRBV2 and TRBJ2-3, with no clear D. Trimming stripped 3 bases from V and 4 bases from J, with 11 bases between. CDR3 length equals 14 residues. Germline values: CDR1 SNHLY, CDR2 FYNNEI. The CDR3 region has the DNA TGTGCCAGCAGTGAGGGTCAGTACGCAGATACGCAGTATTTT. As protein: CASSEGQYADTQYF.

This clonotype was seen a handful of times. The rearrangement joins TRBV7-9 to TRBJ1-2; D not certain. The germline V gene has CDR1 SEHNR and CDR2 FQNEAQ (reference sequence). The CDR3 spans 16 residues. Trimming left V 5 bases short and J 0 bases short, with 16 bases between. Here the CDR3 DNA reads TGTGCCAGCAGCCGAGGCCTCGAACGGACTAACTATGGCTACACCTTC. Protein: CASSRGLERTNYGYTF.

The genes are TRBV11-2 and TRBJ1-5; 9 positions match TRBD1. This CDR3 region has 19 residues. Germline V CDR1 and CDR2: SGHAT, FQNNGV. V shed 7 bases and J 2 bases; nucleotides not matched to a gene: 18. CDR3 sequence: CASNPRDRELTKCNQPQHF. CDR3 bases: TGTGCCAGCAACCCCCGGGACAGGGAATTGACGAAATGCAATCAGCCCCAGCATTTT.

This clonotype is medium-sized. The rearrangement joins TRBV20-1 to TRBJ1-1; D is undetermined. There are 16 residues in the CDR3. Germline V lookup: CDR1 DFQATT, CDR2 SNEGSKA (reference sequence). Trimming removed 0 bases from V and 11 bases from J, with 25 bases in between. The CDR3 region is CSARDEMADPVPEAFF. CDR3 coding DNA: TGCAGTGCTAGAGATGAGATGGCAGACCCAGTCCCCGAGGCTTTCTTT.

In DNA, the CDR3 is TGTGCCAGCTTAACCTCCGGGAGGGGGTACAATGAGCAGTTCTTC. Translating gives CASLTSGRGYNEQFF. The genes are TRBV28 and TRBJ2-1, with 8 positions matching TRBD2. The CDR3 loop spans 15 amino acids. Per the germline V gene, CDR1 is MDHEN and CDR2 is SYDVKM. The ends lost 8 bases at V and 4 bases at J; junction bases unmatched: 10.

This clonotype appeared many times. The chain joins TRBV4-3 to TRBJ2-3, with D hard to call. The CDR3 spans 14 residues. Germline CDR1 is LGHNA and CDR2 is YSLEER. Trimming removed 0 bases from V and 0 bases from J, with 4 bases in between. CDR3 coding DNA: TGCGCCAGCAGCCAAGAACCCAGCACAGATACGCAGTATTTT. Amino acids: CASSQEPSTDTQYF.

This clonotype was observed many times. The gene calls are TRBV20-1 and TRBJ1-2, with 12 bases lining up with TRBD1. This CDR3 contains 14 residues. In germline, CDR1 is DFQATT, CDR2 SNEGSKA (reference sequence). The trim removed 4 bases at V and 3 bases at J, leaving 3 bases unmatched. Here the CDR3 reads CSAKGTGGDYGYTF. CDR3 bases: TGCAGTGCTAAAGGGACAGGGGGCGACTATGGCTACACCTTC.

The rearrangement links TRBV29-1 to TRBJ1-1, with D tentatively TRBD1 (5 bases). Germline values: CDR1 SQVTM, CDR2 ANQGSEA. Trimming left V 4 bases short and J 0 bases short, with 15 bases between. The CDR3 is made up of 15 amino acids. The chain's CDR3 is CSVAPGWGMNTEAFF. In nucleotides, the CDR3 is TGCAGCGTTGCCCCCGGGTGGGGCATGAACACTGAAGCTTTCTTT.